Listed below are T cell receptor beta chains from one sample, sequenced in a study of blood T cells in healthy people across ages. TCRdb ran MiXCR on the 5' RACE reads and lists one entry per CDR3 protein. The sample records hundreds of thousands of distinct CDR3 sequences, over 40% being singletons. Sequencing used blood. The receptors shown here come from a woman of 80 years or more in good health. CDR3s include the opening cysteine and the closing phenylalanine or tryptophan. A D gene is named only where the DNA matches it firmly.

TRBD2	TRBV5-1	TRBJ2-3	CASSLSRLAGGQSTDTQYF
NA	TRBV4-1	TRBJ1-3	CASSQEEVGEAAGNTIYF
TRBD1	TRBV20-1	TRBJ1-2	CSASGTAEPYGYTF
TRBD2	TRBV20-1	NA	CSASWASGSRNFYEQYF
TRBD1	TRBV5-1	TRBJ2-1	CASSTGQGKINEQFF
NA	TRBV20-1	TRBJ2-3	CSARDQEGGQVDTQYF
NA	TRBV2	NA	CASRGNNRVISYNEQYF
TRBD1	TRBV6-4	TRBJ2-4	CASRTTGGSDIQYF
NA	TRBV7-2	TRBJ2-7	CASSLVSSYEQYF
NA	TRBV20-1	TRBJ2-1	CSATLISLSSSYNEQFF
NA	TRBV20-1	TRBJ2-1	CSAPQGNRVGQFF
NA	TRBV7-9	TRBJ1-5	CASSAWGRGQPQHF
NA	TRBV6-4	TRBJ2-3	CASSDNWGTDTQYF
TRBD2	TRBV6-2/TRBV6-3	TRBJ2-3	CASSYPTSGGFTDTQYF
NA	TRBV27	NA	CASSSTGSYEQYF
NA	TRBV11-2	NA	CASSLVGDGTQYF
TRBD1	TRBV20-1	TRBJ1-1	CSATPIAGQDMNTEAFF
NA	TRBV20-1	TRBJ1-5	CSAREVNQPQHF
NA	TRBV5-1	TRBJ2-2	CASSLHQGRTGELFF
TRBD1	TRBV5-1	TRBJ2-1	CASSFTGTGGDEQFF
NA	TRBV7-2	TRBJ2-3	CASSLKNTQYF
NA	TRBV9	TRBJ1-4	CASSVGGKMTNEKLFF
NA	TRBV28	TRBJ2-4	CASSFDGGGGKNIQYF
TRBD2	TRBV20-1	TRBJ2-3	CSVPGGADTQYF
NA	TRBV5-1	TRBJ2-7	CASSPQGVVFYEQYF
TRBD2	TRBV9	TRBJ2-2	CASSVVPGTSNTGELFF
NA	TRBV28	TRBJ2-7	CASRPGGAYYEQYF